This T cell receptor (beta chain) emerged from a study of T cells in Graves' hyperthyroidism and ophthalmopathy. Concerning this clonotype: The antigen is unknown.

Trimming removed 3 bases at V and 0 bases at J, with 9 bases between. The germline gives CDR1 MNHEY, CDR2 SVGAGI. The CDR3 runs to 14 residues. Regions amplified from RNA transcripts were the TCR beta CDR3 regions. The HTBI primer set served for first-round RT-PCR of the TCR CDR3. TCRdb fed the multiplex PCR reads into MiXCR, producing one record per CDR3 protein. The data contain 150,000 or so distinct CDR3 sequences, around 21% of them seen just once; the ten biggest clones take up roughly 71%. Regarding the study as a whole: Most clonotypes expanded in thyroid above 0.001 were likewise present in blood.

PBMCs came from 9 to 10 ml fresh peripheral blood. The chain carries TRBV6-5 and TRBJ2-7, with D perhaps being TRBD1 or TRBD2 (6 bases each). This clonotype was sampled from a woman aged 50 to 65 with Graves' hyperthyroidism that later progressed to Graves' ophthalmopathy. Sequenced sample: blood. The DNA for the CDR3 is TGTGCCAGCAGTTATAAGGGGGGCTCCTACGAGCAGTACTTC. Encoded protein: CASSYKGGSYEQYF.